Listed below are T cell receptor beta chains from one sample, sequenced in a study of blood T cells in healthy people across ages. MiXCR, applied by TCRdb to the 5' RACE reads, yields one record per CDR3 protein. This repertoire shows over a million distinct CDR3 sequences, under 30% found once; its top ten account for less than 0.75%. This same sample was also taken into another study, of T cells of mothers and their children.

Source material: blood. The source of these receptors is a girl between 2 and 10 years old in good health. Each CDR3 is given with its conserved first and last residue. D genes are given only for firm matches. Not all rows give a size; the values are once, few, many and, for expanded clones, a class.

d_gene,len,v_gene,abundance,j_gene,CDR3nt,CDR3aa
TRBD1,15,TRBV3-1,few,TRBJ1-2,TGTGCCAGCAGCCAAGCGGGGGACAGCCATTATGGCTACACCTTC,CASSQAGDSHYGYTF
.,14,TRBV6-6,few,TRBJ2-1,TGTGCCAGCAGTTACCGAACCCTCCACAATGAGCAGTTCTTC,CASSYRTLHNEQFF
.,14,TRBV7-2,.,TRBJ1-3,TGTGCCAGCAGCTCTCCCAGCTCTGGAAACACCATATATTTT,CASSSPSSGNTIYF
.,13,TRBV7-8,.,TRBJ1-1,TGTGCCACCGCCCGCTCCGGTCGGAACCCAGCTTTCTTT,CATARSGRNPAFF
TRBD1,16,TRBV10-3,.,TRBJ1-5,TGTGCCATCAGTGAGAGGACAGGGGTTAGCAATCAGCCCCAGCATTTT,CAISERTGVSNQPQHF
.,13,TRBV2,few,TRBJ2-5,TGTGCCAGCAGTGAACTAGTGGGGGAGACCCAGTACTTC,CASSELVGETQYF
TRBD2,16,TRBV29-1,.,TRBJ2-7,TGCAGCGTTGAAGTGCCGACTAGCGGCGTCTCCTACGAGCAGTACTTC,CSVEVPTSGVSYEQYF
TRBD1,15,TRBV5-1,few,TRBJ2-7,TGCGCCAGCAGCAAGGCAGGGGACAGGGGCCACGAGCAGTACTTC,CASSKAGDRGHEQYF
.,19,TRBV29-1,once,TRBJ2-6,TGCAGCGTTGAAGGCCCCGGCCAGGGGCGGAACTCTGGGGCCAACGTCCTGACTTTC,CSVEGPGQGRNSGANVLTF
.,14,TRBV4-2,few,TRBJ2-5,TGTGCCAGCAGTACCGGGACCTCGACGGCAACCCAGTACTTC,CASSTGTSTATQYF
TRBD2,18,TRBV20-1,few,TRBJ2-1,TGCAGTGCTAGAGATCTCCGCGCCACTAGCGGGAGTGTGGATGAGCAGTTCTTC,CSARDLRATSGSVDEQFF
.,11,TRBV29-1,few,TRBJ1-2,TGCAGCGTTGAAGAATCTGGGGGCTACACCTTC,CSVEESGGYTF
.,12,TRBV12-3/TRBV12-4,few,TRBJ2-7,TGTGCCAGCAGGTGGGGGGAAGGCGAGCAGTACTTC,CASRWGEGEQYF
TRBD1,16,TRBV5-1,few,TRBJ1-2,TGCGCCAGCAGCGCGGGACAGGCACATTCTAACTATGGCTACACCTTC,CASSAGQAHSNYGYTF
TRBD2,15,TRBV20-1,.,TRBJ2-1,TGCAGTACCCAGGGGGGACTAGCGCAGTACAATGAGCAGTTCTTC,CSTQGGLAQYNEQFF
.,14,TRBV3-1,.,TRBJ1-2,TGTGCCAGCAGCCCCAGACCAGGGAACTATGGCTACACCTTC,CASSPRPGNYGYTF
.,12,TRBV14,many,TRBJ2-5,TGTGCCAGCAGCCAAGTTTGGGAGACCCAGTACTTC,CASSQVWETQYF
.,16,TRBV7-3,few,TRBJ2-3,TGTGCCAGCAGCTTAATTGCAGGGGTAGGCACAGATACGCAGTATTTT,CASSLIAGVGTDTQYF
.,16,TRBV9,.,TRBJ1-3,TGTGCCAGCAGCGCCGTGGACGGAATCTCTGGAAACACCATATATTTT,CASSAVDGISGNTIYF
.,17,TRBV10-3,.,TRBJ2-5,TGTGCCATCAGTGTATCCCAGAGGGGCAGAGATCAAGAGACCCAGTACTTC,CAISVSQRGRDQETQYF